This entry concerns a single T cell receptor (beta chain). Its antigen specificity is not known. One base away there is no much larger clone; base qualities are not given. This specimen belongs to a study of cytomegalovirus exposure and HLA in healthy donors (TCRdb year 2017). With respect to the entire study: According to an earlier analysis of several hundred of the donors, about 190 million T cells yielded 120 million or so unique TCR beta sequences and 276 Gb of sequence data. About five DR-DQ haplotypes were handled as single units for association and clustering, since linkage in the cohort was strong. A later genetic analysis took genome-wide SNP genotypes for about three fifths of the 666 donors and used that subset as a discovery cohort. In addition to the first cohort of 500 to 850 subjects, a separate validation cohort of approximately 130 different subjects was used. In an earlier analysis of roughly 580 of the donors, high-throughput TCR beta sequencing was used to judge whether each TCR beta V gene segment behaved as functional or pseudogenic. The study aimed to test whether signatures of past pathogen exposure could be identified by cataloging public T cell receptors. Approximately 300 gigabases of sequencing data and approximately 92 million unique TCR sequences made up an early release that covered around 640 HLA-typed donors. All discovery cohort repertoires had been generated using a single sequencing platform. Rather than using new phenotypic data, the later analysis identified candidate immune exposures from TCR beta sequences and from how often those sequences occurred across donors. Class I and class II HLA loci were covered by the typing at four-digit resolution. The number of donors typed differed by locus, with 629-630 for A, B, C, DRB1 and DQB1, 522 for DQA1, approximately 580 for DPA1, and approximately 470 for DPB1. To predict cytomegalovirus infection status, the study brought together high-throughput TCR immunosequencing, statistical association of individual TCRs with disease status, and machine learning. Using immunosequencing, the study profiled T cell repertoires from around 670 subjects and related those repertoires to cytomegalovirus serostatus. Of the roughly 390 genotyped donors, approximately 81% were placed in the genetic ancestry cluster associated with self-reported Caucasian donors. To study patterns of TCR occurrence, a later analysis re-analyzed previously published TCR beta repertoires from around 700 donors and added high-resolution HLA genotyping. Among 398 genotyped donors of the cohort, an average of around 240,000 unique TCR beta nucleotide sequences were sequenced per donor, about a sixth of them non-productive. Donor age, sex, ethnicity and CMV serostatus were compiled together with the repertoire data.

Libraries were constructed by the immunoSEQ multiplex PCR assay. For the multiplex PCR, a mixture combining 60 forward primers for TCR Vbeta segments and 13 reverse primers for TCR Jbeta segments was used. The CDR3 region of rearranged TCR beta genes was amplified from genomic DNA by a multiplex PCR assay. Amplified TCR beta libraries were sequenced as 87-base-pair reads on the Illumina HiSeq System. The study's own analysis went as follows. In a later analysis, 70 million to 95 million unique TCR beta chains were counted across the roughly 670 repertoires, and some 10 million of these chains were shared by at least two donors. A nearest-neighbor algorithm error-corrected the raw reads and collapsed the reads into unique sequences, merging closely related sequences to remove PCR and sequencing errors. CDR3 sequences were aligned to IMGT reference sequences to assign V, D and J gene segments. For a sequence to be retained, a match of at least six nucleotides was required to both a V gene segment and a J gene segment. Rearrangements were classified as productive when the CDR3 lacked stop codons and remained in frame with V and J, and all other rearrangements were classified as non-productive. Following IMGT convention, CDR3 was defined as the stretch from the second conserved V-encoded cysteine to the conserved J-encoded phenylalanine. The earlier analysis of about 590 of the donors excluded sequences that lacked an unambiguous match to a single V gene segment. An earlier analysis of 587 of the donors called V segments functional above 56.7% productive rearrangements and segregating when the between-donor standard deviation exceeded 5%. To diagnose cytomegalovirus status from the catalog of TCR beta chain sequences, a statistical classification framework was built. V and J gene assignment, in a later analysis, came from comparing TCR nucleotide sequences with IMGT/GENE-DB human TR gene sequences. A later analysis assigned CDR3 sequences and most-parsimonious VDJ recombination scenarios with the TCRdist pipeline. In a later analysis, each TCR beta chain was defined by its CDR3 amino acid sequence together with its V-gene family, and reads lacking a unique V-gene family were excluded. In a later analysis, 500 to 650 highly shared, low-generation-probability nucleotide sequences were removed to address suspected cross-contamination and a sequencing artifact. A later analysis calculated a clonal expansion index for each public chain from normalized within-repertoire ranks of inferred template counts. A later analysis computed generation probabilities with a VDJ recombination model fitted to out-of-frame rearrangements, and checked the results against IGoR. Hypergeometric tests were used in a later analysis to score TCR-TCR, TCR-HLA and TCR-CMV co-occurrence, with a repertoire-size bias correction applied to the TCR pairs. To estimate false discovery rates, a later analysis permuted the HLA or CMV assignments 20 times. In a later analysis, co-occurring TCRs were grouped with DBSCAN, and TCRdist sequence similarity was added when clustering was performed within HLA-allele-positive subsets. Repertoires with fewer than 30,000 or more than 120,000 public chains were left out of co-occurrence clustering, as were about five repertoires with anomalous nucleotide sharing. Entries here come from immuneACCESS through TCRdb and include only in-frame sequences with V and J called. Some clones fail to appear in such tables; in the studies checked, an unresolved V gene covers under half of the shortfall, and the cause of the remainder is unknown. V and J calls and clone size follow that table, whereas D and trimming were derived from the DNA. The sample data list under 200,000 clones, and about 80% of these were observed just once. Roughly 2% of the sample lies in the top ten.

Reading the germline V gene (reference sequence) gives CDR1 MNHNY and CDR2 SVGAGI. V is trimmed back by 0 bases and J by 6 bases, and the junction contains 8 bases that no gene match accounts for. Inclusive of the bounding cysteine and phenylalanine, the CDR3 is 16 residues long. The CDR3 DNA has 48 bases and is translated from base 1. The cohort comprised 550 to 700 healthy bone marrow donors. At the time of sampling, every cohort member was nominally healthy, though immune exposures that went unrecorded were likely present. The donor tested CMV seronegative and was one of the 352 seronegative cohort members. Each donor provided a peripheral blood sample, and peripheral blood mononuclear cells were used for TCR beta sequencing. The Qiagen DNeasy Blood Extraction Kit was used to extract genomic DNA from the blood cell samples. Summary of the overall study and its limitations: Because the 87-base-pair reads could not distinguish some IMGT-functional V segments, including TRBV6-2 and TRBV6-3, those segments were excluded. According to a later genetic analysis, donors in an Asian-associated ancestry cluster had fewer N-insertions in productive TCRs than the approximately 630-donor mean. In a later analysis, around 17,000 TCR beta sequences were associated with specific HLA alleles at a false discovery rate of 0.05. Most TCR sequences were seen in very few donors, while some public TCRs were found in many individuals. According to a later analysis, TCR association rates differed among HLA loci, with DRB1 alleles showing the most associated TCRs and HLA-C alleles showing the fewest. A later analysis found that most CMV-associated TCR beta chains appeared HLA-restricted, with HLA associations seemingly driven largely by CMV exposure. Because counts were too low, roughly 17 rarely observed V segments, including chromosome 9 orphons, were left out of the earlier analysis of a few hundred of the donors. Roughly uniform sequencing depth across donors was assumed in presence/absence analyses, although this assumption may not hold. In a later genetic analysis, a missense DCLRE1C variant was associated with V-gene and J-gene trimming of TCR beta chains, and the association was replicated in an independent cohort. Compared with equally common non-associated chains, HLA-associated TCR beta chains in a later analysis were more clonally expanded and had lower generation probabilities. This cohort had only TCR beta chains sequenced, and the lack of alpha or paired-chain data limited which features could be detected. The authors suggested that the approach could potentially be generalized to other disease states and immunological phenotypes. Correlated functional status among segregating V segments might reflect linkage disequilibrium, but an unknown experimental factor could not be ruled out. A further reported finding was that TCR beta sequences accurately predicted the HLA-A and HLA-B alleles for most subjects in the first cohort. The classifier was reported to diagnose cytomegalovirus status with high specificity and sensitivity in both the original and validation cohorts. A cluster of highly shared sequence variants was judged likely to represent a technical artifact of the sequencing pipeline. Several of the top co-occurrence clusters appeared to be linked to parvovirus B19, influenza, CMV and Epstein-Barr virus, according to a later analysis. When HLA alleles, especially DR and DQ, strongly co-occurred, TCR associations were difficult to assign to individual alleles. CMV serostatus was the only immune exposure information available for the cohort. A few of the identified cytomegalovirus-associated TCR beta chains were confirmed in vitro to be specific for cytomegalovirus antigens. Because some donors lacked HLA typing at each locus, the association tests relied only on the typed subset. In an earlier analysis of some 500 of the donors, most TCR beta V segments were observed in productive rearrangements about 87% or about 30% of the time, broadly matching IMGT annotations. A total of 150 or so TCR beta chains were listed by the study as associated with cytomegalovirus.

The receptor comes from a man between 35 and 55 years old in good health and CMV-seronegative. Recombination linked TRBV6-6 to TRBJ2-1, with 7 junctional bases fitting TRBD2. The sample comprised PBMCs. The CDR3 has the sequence CASSYSASGAPNEQFF. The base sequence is TGTGCCAGCAGTTACTCCGCTAGCGGAGCCCCCAATGAGCAGTTCTTC.